This T cell receptor (beta chain) was observed in a study of shared T cell receptors in the human thymus. The CDR3 spans 11 residues. V dropped 3 bases and J dropped 10 bases, with 11 bases sitting between them. Germline V lookup: CDR1 GTSNPN, CDR2 SVGIG (reference sequence). Sequenced by immunoSEQ multiplex PCR; TCRdb stores in-frame clones only, minus some. The sample has roughly 660,000 clones; 70% to 90% are singletons. This sample was shared with a second study, whose subject was human thymus T cells. As that study records: Finnish infants who were healthy and having corrective surgery for congenital heart defects made up the donors. Thymus tissue for the work was resected from patients undergoing corrective heart surgery. Thymic and blood repertoires seemed to show skewed V and J gene use. Highly overlapping thymic repertoires among unrelated individuals were reported in related research.

V gene TRBV30 combines with J gene TRBJ2-3; perhaps TRBD2 as D (5 bases). Sequencing was carried out using thymocytes. The clonotype comes from a boy younger than two with a congenital heart defect. The CDR3 nucleotides read TGTGCCTGGAGCGGCGGCGGGCCGCAGTATTTT. Encoded protein: CAWSGGGPQYF.